Shown below are 2 T cell receptor beta chains from a single sample sequenced in a study of shared T cell receptors in the human thymus (dated by TCRdb to about 2021). The library was made by the immunoSEQ multiplex PCR assay. Drawn from immuneACCESS, this table holds only the in-frame rearrangements with V and J called that TCRdb kept. Clones are partly lost; checked studies trace under half to an unresolved V gene and leave the rest unexplained. The sample table shows 600,000 to 900,000 clones, and 70% to 90% are seen once. The leading ten clones occupy 0.008% to 0.011% of the sample. These data also formed part of another study, on human thymus T cells.

The sequencing sample was made of thymocytes. The receptors derive from a girl less than two years old with a congenital heart defect. Donor details come from another sample of the same person, matched by shared clones.

The chain links TRBV4-3 to TRBJ2-1, with D maybe TRBD1 (6 bases). The CDR3 loop spans 15 amino acids. Looked up from germline, CDR1 is LGHNA and CDR2 is YSLEER. V was trimmed by 1 base and J by 5 bases, leaving 12 bases between them. The CDR3 loop is CASSQVVGHNNEQFF. CDR3 coding DNA: TGCGCCAGCAGCCAAGTGGTGGGACACAACAATGAGCAGTTCTTC.

The chain combines TRBV11-2 with TRBJ1-6; TRBD1 is a possible D gene (5 bases). CDR3 length: 18 residues. Trimming shortened V by 4 bases and J by 6 bases, and 22 bases separated the two germline ends. CDR1 and CDR2 (germline): SGHAT, FQNNGV. CDR3 in amino acids: CASSSSSAGPLLNSPLHF. CDR3 nucleotides: TGTGCCAGCAGCTCATCAAGCGCGGGGCCTCTCCTTAATTCACCCCTCCACTTT.